What follows are 28 T cell receptor beta chains derived from one specimen sequenced in a study of T cells in Graves' hyperthyroidism and ophthalmopathy. RNA transcripts gave rise to amplified TCR beta CDR3 regions. An initial round of RT-PCR targeting the TCR CDR3 relied on the HTBI primer set. A single record per CDR3 protein comes from TCRdb applying MiXCR to the multiplex PCR reads. The sample records roughly 350,000 distinct CDR3 sequences, roughly 13% being singletons. The sample comprised blood. The receptors originated from a middle-aged woman with Graves' ophthalmopathy.

This clonotype was detected ten times or more. This chain connects TRBV24-1 to TRBJ2-1, with D perhaps matching TRBD2 (5 bases). The V end lost 4 bases, the J end lost 2 bases, and 11 bases lay between the germline ends. CDR1 KGHDR and CDR2 SFDVKD come from the germline V gene. This CDR3 spans 15 amino acids. The CDR3 DNA follows: TGTGCCACCAGTGACCAACTAGTACCCTACAATGAGCAGTTCTTC. Translation: CATSDQLVPYNEQFF.

This chain links TRBV6-2 or TRBV6-3 with TRBJ2-2; TRBD2 might be the D (5 bases). Germline V gene sequence: CDR1 MNHEY, CDR2 SVGEGT. The CDR3 length is 12 residues. V was trimmed by 6 bases and J by 6 bases, leaving 8 bases between them. The CDR3 nucleotides are TGTGCCAGCAGAACTAGTTCCGGGGAGCTGTTTTTT. It codes for CASRTSSGELFF.

This clonotype ranks as medium-sized. V gene TRBV28 combines with J gene TRBJ1-1; D gene uncertain. V was cut by 4 bases and J by 2 bases, with 11 bases left in between. The CDR3 loop spans 14 amino acids. CDR1 MDHEN and CDR2 SYDVKM come from the germline V gene. CDR3 in amino acids: CASSSSAGNTEAFF. CDR3 sequence (DNA): TGTGCCAGCAGTTCGTCGGCAGGTAACACTGAAGCTTTCTTT.

There are a few counts of this clonotype. The chain has TRBV11-2 and TRBJ2-6; 8 bases align to TRBD1. Germline assignment: CDR1 SGHAT and CDR2 FQNNGV. The V segment lost 2 bases and the J segment 0 bases; nucleotides outside the gene matches: 9. This CDR3 region has 19 residues. The CDR3 region has the DNA TGTGCCAGCAGCTTAAGTGGCAACAGGGGGGTCTCTGGGGCCAACGTCCTGACTTTC. The encoded protein is CASSLSGNRGVSGANVLTF.

The chain links TRBV6-1 to TRBJ1-3; 9 nucleotides agree with TRBD1. The germline V gene encodes CDR1 MNHNS and CDR2 SASEGT. The trim removed 6 bases at V and 4 bases at J, leaving 16 bases unmatched. This CDR3 spans 18 amino acids. The DNA for the CDR3 is TGTGCCAGCAGGAGACAGACCACAGGGGGCTTCTCCGGAAACACCATATATTTT. Translated, it gives CASRRQTTGGFSGNTIYF.

This clonotype was recorded many times. This rearrangement joins TRBV3-1 to TRBJ2-1, with TRBD1 as a possible D gene (6 bases). The CDR3 consists of 16 residues. The germline CDR1 and CDR2 sequences are LGHDT and YNNKEL (reference sequence). Trimming removed 3 bases at V and 5 bases at J, with 17 bases between. CDR3 nucleotides: TGTGCCAGCAGCCAGGCCCTACGGACAGTAAACAATGAGCAGTTCTTC. It translates to CASSQALRTVNNEQFF.

This clonotype has more than one count but fewer than ten. The chain uses TRBV27 and TRBJ1-1; D possibly corresponds to TRBD1 (5 bases). The CDR3 has 15 residues. Per the germline V gene, CDR1 is MNHEY and CDR2 is SMNVEV (reference sequence). V lost 3 bases to trimming and J lost 7 bases, with 18 bases between them. The CDR3 reads CASSFGAGIYSEAFF. The CDR3 bases are TGTGCCAGCAGTTTCGGGGCAGGGATTTATAGTGAAGCTTTCTTT.

The genes are TRBV5-1 and TRBJ2-1; 10 bases match TRBD2. The ends lost 4 bases at V and 4 bases at J; junction bases unmatched: 8. Germline V gene lookup returns CDR1 SGHRS and CDR2 YFSETQ. The CDR3 is 16 amino acids. The CDR3 DNA reads TGCGCCAGCAGCCTCTCGACTAGCGGGCGATACAATGAGCAGTTCTTC. It translates to CASSLSTSGRYNEQFF.

The sample holds many counts of this clonotype. The CDR3 sequence is CASSERDSNSPLHF. The CDR3 DNA reads TGTGCCAGCAGTGAAAGGGACAGTAATTCACCCCTCCACTTT. This chain uses TRBV28 with TRBJ1-6; 7 bases are shared with TRBD1. The CDR3 is made up of 14 amino acids. Germline CDR1 MDHEN, CDR2 SYDVKM. Trimming at V came to 5 bases and at J to 6 bases, leaving 4 bases not matched to a gene.

This clonotype occurred many times. This sequence joins TRBV2 and TRBJ2-4, with TRBD2 identical over 8 bases. The V gene end was trimmed by 4 bases and the J gene end by 4 bases; junction bases not matched to a gene: 3. Germline loops: CDR1 SNHLY, CDR2 FYNNEI. This CDR3 region has 14 residues. The CDR3 sequence: CASSGSGGKNIQYF. The CDR3 DNA is TGTGCCAGCAGTGGTTCGGGGGGGAAAAACATTCAGTACTTC.

This clonotype showed up many times. The chain couples TRBV6-1 to TRBJ2-5; TRBD1 might be the D (5 bases). Trimming shortened V by 5 bases and J by 5 bases, and 9 bases separated the two germline ends. The CDR3 is 12 residues long. Per germline, CDR1 MNHNS and CDR2 SASEGT. The chain's CDR3 is CASSFRVETQYF. The CDR3 nucleotides are TGTGCCAGCAGTTTCAGGGTGGAGACCCAGTACTTC.

This clonotype was seen repeatedly, ten times or more. The chain employs TRBV29-1 and TRBJ2-3; the match to TRBD2 covers 9 bases. CDR3 size: 14 residues. V shed 6 bases and J 2 bases; nucleotides not matched to a gene: 6. CDR1 is SQVTM, CDR2 ANQGSEA, per germline. The CDR3 loop is CSVRGGVNTDTQYF. Written as DNA, the CDR3 is TGCAGCGTGCGCGGGGGGGTAAACACAGATACGCAGTATTTT.

This clonotype has at least ten counts. This chain uses TRBV2 with TRBJ2-5; D gene uncertain. This CDR3 is 11 amino acids long. Trimming left V 7 bases short and J 5 bases short, with 8 bases between. CDR1 SNHLY and CDR2 FYNNEI come from the germline V gene. The CDR3 is CASKSLETQYF. The CDR3 DNA is TGTGCCAGCAAAAGTTTGGAGACCCAGTACTTC.

Many counts were recorded for this clonotype. The V and J genes are TRBV28 and TRBJ1-5; 7 nucleotides line up with TRBD1. Germline CDR1 MDHEN, CDR2 SYDVKM. J gave up 0 bases and V 6 bases, and 8 bases lay outside the gene matches. The CDR3 contains 16 residues. DNA of the CDR3: TGTGCCAGCAGGTTTAGGACAGGTCATAGCAATCAGCCCCAGCATTTT. Translated: CASRFRTGHSNQPQHF.

The rearrangement uses TRBV11-2 and TRBJ2-1; D may correspond to TRBD1 or TRBD2 (5 bases each). Germline lookup yields CDR1 SGHAT and CDR2 FQNNGV. The CDR3 consists of 14 residues. Trimming shortened V by 4 bases and J by 5 bases, and 12 bases separated the two germline ends. CDR3 DNA sequence: TGTGCCAGCAGCTCGGGACGAGTGAACAATGAGCAGTTCTTC. This encodes CASSSGRVNNEQFF.

The chain recombines TRBV27 with TRBJ2-5; D uncertain. Per the germline V gene, CDR1 is MNHEY and CDR2 is SMNVEV (reference sequence). This CDR3 has 13 residues. V was pared by 3 bases and J by 0 bases, with 5 bases between. CDR3 residues: CASSFSYQETQYF. The CDR3 nucleotides read TGTGCCAGCAGTTTTTCCTACCAAGAGACCCAGTACTTC.

This clonotype was detected ten times or more. The chain links TRBV2 to TRBJ2-2, with 10 bases matching TRBD2. Per germline, CDR1 SNHLY and CDR2 FYNNEI. The CDR3 covers 15 residues. Germline trimming cut 4 bases from V and 3 bases from J; bases unmatched to any gene: 2. The CDR3 DNA sequence: TGTGCCAGCAGTGTAGCGGGGGGCTACACCGGGGAGCTGTTTTTT. Its protein product is CASSVAGGYTGELFF.

The chain uses TRBV6-5 and TRBJ2-1, with a possible D match to TRBD2 (5 bases). V lost 2 bases, J lost 7 bases, and 15 bases lay in between. The CDR3 totals 15 residues. Germline V gene data show CDR1 as MNHEY and CDR2 as SVGAGI. CDR3 residues: CASSYQPGGENEQFF. The CDR3 nucleotides are TGTGCCAGCAGTTACCAGCCGGGTGGGGAGAATGAGCAGTTCTTC.

The chain has TRBV2 and TRBJ1-4; 9 bases map to TRBD1. The CDR3 has 16 residues. Per the germline V gene, CDR1 is SNHLY and CDR2 is FYNNEI. Unmatched junction bases numbered 10, after V lost 6 bases and J lost 5 bases. The CDR3 spells CASRGTKTGGNEKLFF. In nucleotides, the CDR3 is TGTGCCAGCAGGGGGACTAAGACAGGGGGGAATGAAAAACTGTTTTTT.

This clonotype was found a few times. The CDR3, as DNA: TGTGCCAGCAGTTTGACCCGCACCGGGGAGCTGTTTTTT. This codes for CASSLTRTGELFF. The chain recombines TRBV12-3 or TRBV12-4 with TRBJ2-2; unclear D gene. CDR3 size: 13 residues. Trimming took off 3 bases at V and 4 bases at J, with 6 bases between the two ends.

This clonotype was found a few times. The chain couples TRBV7-9 to TRBJ2-3; 7 bases are a match to TRBD2. The ends lost 6 bases at V and 3 bases at J; junction bases unmatched: 12. Germline lookup yields CDR1 SEHNR and CDR2 FQNEAQ (reference sequence). This CDR3 has 16 residues. CDR3: CASSATPGLPTDTQYF. The CDR3 DNA sequence: TGTGCCAGCAGTGCTACCCCGGGACTACCGACAGATACGCAGTATTTT.

The rearrangement uses TRBV19 and TRBJ1-4, with TRBD1 identical over 7 bases. Germline V lookup: CDR1 LNHDA, CDR2 SQIVND (reference sequence). With 5 bases clipped from V and 7 bases from J, the junction kept 10 bases outside the gene matches. There are 15 residues in the CDR3. CDR3 loop: CASSGKTGFREKLFF. CDR3 DNA sequence: TGTGCCAGTAGTGGCAAGACAGGGTTTCGTGAAAAACTGTTTTTT.

This clonotype was picked up a small number of times. The J gene is TRBJ2-3, the V gene TRBV24-1; the match to TRBD1 covers 10 bases. The CDR3 runs 15 residues. Losses at the gene ends were 5 bases for V and 5 bases for J; bases not matched to a gene: 6. Germline V gene data show CDR1 as KGHDR and CDR2 as SFDVKD. The CDR3 region is CATSGGTGVGDTQYF. CDR3 nucleotide sequence: TGTGCCACCAGTGGCGGGACAGGGGTTGGAGATACGCAGTATTTT.

In its sample, this clonotype was seen a few times. This chain joins TRBV5-6 and TRBJ1-2; a possible D gene is TRBD1 (5 bases). V was trimmed by 8 bases and J by 4 bases, leaving 15 bases between them. The CDR3 covers 13 residues. Germline V gene sequence: CDR1 SGHDT, CDR2 YYEEEE. DNA of the CDR3: TGTGCCAGTGCGCCGAGACAGTTCTATGGCTACACCTTC. This sequence encodes CASAPRQFYGYTF.

This clonotype showed up many times. J is TRBJ2-1 and V is TRBV20-1, with 7 bases matching TRBD2. In germline, CDR1 is DFQATT, CDR2 SNEGSKA (reference sequence). The CDR3 has 14 residues. The V gene end was trimmed by 3 bases and the J gene end by 5 bases; junction bases not matched to a gene: 7. In DNA form, the CDR3 reads TGCAGTGCTAGTAAGGCTAGCGGAAACAATGAGCAGTTCTTC. Protein: CSASKASGNNEQFF.

This chain uses TRBV11-3 with TRBJ1-1; 7 nucleotides line up with TRBD1. V shed 1 base, J shed 1 base, and the junction held 3 bases outside the gene matches. The germline CDR1 and CDR2 sequences are SGHNT and YENEEA. CDR3 length: 15 residues. The CDR3 DNA sequence: TGTGCCAGCAGCTTAGCCGGGACAGAGAACACTGAAGCTTTCTTT. This encodes CASSLAGTENTEAFF.

The table lists this clonotype with many counts. This chain links TRBV27 with TRBJ2-2; no reliable D call. Germline lookup yields CDR1 MNHEY and CDR2 SMNVEV (reference sequence). The CDR3 spans 13 residues. V was trimmed by 3 bases and J by 6 bases, leaving 8 bases between them. CDR3 in amino acids: CASSFLPPGELFF. The CDR3, as DNA: TGTGCCAGCAGTTTTCTGCCTCCCGGGGAGCTGTTTTTT.

The table lists this clonotype with many counts. The gene calls are TRBV6-5 and TRBJ2-1, with 13 bases lining up with TRBD2. Germline CDR1 is MNHEY and CDR2 is SVGAGI. The CDR3 sequence is 16 residues long. With 4 bases clipped from V and 4 bases from J, the junction kept 4 bases outside the gene matches. CDR3 amino acids: CASSSRTSGRYNEQFF. The CDR3 DNA reads as TGTGCCAGCAGTTCCCGGACTAGCGGGAGATACAATGAGCAGTTCTTC.